This T cell receptor beta chain was recovered during a study of T cell repertoires in ileal Crohn's disease. Overall study: M0 samples are biopsies from inflamed ileum in the resection specimen.

Looked up from germline, CDR1 is SGHKS and CDR2 is YYEKEE (reference sequence). The CDR3 sequence is 17 residues long. The ends lost 1 base at V and 0 bases at J; junction bases unmatched: 6. As regards this clone: The antigen remains undetermined.

Study observations and caveats: Clonal expansions were more frequent in active smokers than non-smokers at surgery.

Profiling relied on immunoSEQ multiplex PCR, and the TCRdb table lists in-frame clones only, not all of them. The sample contains more than 11,000 clones, around 80% of which appear only once. As to time point: inflamed ileum from the surgical specimen. Material: ileal tissue. This sequence originates from an adult with Crohn's disease. The gene calls are TRBV5-5 and TRBJ1-1; TRBD1 aligns across 10 bases. The DNA for the CDR3 is TGTGCCAGCAGCTTGAAGGGACAGGGGATTTTGAACACTGAAGCTTTCTTT. Protein sequence: CASSLKGQGILNTEAFF.